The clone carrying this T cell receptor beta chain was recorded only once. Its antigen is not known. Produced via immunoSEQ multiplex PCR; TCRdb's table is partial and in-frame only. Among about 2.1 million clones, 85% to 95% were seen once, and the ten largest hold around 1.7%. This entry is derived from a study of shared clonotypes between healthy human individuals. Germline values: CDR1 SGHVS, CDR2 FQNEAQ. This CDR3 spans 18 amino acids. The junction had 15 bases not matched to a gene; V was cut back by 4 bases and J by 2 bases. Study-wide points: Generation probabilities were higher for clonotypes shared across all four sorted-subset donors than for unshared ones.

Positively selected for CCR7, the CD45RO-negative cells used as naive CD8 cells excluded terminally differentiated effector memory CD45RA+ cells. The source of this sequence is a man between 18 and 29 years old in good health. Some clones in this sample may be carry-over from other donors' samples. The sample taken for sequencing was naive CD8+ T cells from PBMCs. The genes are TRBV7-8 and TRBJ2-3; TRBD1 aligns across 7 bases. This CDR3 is CASSSNPFGTDSTDTQYF. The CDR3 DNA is TGTGCCAGCAGCTCCAACCCGTTCGGGACAGATTCCACAGATACGCAGTATTTT. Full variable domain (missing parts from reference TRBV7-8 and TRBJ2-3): GAGVSQSPRYKVAKRGQDVALRCDPISGHVSLFWYQQALGQGPEFLTYFQNEAQLDKSGLPSDRFFAERPEGSVSTLKIQRTQQEDSAVYLCASSSNPFGTDSTDTQYFGPGTRLTVL.